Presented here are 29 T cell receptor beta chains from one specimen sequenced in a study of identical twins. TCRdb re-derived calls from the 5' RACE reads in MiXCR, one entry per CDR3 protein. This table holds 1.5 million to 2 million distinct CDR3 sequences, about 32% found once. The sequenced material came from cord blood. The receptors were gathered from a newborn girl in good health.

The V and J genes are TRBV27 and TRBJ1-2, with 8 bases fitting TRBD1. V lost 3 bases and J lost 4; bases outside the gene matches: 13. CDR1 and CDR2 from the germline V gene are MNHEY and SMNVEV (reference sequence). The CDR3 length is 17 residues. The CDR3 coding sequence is TGTGCCAGCAGTTTTTGGACCGGGACAGGCCCCCTCTATGGCTACACCTTC. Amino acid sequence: CASSFWTGTGPLYGYTF.

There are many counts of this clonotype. CDR3 in DNA: TGCAGTGCTAGGAGCGGGGACTACAATGAGCAGTTCTTC. This encodes CSARSGDYNEQFF. The chain employs TRBV20-1 and TRBJ2-1, with TRBD2 matching 7 bases. The CDR3 extends over 13 amino acids. V was clipped by 3 bases and J by 3 bases; unmatched bases: 2. The germline gives CDR1 DFQATT, CDR2 SNEGSKA (reference sequence).

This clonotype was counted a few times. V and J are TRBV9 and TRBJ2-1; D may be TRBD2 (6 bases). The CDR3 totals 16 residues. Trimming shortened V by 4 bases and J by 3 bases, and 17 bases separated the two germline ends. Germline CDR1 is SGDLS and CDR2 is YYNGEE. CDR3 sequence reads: CASSPIGAGSYNEQFF. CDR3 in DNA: TGTGCCAGCAGCCCCATTGGTGCGGGGAGCTACAATGAGCAGTTCTTC.

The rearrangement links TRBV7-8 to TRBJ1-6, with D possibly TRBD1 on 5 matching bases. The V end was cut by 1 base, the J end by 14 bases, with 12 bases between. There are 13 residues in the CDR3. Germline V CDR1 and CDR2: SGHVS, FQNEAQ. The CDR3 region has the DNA TGTGCCAGCAGCTTAGGGGGGTCCGTCGCCCTCCACTTT. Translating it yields CASSLGGSVALHF.

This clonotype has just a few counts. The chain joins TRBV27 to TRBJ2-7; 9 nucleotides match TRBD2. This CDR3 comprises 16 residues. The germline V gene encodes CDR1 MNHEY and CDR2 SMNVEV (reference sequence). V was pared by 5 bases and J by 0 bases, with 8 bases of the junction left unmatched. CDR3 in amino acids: CASSTPRAGGSYEQYF. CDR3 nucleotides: TGTGCCAGCAGTACCCCACGAGCGGGAGGCTCCTACGAGCAGTACTTC.

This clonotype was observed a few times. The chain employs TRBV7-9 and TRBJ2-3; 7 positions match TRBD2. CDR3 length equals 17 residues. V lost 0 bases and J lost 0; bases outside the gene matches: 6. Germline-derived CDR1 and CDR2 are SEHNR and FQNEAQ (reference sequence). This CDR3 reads CASSLALASGSTDTQYF. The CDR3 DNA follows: TGTGCCAGCAGCTTAGCCTTGGCTAGCGGAAGCACAGATACGCAGTATTTT.

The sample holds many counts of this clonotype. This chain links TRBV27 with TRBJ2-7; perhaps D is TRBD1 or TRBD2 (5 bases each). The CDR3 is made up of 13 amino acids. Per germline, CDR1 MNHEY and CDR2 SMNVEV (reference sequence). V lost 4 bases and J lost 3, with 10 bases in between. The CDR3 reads CASSSGRLYEQYF. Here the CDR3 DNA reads TGTGCCAGCAGTTCGGGACGGCTCTACGAGCAGTACTTC.

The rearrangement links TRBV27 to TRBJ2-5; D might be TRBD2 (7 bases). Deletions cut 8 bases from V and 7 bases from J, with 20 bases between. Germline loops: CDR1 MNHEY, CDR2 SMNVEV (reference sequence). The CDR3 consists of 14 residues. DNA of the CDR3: TGTGCCAGCTCCTTGGGAGGGGAGGGGGGGACCCAGTACTTC. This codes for CASSLGGEGGTQYF.

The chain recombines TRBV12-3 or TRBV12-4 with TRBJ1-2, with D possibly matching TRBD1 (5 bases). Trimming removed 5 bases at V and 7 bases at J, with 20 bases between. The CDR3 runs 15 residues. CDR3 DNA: TGTGCCAGCAGTCTAACGGGGACGGTGCGGAGTGGCTACACCTTC. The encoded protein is CASSLTGTVRSGYTF.

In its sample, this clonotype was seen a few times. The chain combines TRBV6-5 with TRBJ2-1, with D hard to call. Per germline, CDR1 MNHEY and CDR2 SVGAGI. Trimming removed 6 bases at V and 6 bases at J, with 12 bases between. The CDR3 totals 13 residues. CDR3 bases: TGTGCCAGCAGCCCCGAGATCCGCAATGAGCAGTTCTTC. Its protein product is CASSPEIRNEQFF.

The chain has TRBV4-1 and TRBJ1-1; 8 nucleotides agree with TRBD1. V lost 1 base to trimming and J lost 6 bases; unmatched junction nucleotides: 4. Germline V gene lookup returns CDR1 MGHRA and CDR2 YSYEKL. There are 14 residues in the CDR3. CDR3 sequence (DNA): TGCGCCAGCAGCCAAGGACAGGGGTACCCTGAAGCTTTCTTT. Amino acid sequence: CASSQGQGYPEAFF.

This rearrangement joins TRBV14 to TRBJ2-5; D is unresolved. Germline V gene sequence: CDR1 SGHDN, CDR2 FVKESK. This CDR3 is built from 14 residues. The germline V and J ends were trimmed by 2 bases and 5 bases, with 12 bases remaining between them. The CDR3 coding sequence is TGTGCCAGCAGCCAACTGGACCCGGAGGAGACCCAGTACTTC. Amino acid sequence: CASSQLDPEETQYF.

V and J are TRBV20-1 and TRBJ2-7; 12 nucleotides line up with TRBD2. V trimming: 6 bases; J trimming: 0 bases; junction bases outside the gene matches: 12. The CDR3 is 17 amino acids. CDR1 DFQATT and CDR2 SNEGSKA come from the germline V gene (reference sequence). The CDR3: CSAPIASGRASSYEQYF. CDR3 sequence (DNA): TGCAGTGCCCCCATTGCTAGCGGGAGGGCCAGCTCCTACGAGCAGTACTTC.

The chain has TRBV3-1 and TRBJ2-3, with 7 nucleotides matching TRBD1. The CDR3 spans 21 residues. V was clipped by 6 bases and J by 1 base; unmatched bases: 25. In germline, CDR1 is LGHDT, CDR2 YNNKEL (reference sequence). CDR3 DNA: TGTGCCAGCAGTCAGACAACCGGGACAGTGAATGTAGGGGGCCGCACAGATACGCAGTATTTT. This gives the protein CASSQTTGTVNVGGRTDTQYF.

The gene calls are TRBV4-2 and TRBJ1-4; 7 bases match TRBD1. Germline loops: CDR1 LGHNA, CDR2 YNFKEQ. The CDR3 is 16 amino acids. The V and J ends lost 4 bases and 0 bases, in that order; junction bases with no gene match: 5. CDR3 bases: TGTGCCAGCAGCCGTAACACAGGGGCAACTAATGAAAAACTGTTTTTT. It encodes CASSRNTGATNEKLFF.

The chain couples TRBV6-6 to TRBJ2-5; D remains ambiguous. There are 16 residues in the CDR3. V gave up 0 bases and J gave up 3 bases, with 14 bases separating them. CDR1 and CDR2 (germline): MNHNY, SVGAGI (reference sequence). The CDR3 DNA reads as TGTGCCAGCAGTTACTCGAATTTGGGCGGAAAAGAGACCCAGTACTTC. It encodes CASSYSNLGGKETQYF.

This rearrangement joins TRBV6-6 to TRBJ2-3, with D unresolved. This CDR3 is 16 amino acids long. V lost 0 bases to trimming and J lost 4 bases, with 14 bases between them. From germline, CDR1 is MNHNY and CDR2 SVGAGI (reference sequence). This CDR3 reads CASSYSDPLLPDTQYF. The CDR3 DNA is TGTGCCAGCAGTTACTCGGACCCCTTACTCCCAGATACGCAGTATTTT.

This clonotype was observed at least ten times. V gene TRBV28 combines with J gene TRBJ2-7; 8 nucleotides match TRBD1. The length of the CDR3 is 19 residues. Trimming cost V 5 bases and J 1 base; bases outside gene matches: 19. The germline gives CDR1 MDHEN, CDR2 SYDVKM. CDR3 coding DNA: TGTGCCAGCAGTCTCCACGGAGGACAGGGCCTATTCCAATCCTACGAGCAGTACTTC. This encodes CASSLHGGQGLFQSYEQYF.

This CDR3 reads CASSVVGVRNTEAFF. The DNA for the CDR3 is TGTGCCAGCAGTGTCGTCGGGGTCAGGAACACTGAAGCTTTCTTT. The rearrangement links TRBV27 to TRBJ1-1; no clear D. V lost 5 bases and J lost 1, with 14 bases in between. Germline lookup yields CDR1 MNHEY and CDR2 SMNVEV (reference sequence). This CDR3 has 15 amino acids.

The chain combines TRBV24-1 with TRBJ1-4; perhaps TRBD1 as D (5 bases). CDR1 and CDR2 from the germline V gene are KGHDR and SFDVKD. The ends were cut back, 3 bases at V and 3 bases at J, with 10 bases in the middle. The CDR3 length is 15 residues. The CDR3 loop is CATSDPQGPNEKLFF. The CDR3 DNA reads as TGTGCCACCAGTGATCCTCAGGGCCCTAATGAAAAACTGTTTTTT.

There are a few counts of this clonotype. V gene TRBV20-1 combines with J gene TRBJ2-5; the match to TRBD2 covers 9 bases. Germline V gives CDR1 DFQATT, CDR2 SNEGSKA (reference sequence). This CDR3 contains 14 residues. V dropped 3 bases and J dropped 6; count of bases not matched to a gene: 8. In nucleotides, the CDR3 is TGCAGTGCTAGGCCCCTCGGGACTAGCAAGACCCAGTACTTC. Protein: CSARPLGTSKTQYF.

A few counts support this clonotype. CDR3 nucleotides: TGTGCCAGCCAACCAGGCGGGATCCCTTCCTACGAGCAGTACTTC. Protein: CASQPGGIPSYEQYF. This chain joins TRBV12-3 or TRBV12-4 and TRBJ2-7; tentatively, D is TRBD2 (6 bases). There are 15 residues in the CDR3. V was pared by 8 bases and J by 1 base, with 18 bases between.

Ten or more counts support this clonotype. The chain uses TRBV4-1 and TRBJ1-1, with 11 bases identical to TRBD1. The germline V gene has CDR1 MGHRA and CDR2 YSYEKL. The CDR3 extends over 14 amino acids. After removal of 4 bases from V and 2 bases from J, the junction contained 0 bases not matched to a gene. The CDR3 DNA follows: TGCGCCAGCAGCCGGACAGGGGGCAACACTGAAGCTTTCTTT. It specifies CASSRTGGNTEAFF.

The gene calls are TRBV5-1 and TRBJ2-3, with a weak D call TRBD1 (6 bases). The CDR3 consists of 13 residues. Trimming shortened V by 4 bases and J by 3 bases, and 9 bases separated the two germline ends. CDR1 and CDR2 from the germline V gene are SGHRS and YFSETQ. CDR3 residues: CASSEGTTDTQYF. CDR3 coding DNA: TGCGCCAGCAGCGAAGGGACAACAGATACGCAGTATTTT.

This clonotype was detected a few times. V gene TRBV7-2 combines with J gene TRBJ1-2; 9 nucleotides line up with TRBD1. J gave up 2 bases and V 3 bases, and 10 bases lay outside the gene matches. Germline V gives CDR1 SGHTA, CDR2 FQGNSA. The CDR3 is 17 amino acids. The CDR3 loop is CASSFGTGLGNNYGYTF. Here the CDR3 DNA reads TGTGCCAGCAGCTTCGGGACAGGGCTGGGAAACAACTATGGCTACACCTTC.

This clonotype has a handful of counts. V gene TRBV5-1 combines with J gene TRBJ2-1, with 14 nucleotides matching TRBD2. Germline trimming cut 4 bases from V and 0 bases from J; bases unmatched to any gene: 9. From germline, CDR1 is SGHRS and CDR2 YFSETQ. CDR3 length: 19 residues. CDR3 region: CASSPTGTSGGSSYNEQFF. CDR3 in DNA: TGCGCCAGCAGCCCGACCGGGACTAGCGGGGGTAGCTCCTACAATGAGCAGTTCTTC.

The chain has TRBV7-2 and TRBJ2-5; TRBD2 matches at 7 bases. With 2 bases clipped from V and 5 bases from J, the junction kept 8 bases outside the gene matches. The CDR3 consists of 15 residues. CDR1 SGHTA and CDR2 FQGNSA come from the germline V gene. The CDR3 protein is CASSLQQGGLETQYF. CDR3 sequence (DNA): TGTGCCAGCAGCTTACAGCAGGGAGGGTTGGAGACCCAGTACTTC.

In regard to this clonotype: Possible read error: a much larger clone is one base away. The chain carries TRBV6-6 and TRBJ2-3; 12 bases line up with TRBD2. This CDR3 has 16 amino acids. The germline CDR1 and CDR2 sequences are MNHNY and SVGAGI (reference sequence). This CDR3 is CASSGRLAGATDTRYF. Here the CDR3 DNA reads TGTGCCAGCAGTGGACGACTAGCGGGGGCCACAGATACGCGGTATTTT.

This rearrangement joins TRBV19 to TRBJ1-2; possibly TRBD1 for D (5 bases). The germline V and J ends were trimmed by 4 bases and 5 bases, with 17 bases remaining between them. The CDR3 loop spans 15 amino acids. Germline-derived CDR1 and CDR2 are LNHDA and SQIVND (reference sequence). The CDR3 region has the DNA TGTGCCAGTAGTAAAGGGGAACGGTCTGCATATGGCTACACCTTC. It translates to CASSKGERSAYGYTF.